One TCR beta chain is described in this entry. Its antigen is unknown. These data come from a study of breast tumors, draining lymph nodes, adjacent tissues. Overall study results and limits: Tumor and nontumor repertoires were significantly more similar in luminal-like than in basal-like breast cancer. Data fit most tumor T cells coming from lymph node, expanding in tumor. Tumor TCR diversity was below lymph nodes but above nontumor tissue. Data only fit, rather than demonstrated, lymph node origin of most tumor T cells.

TCRdb re-called the multiplex PCR reads through MiXCR, storing one row per CDR3 protein. This table holds about 63,000 distinct CDR3 sequences, approximately 57% found once. This CDR3 comprises 14 residues. Trimming pared 7 bases from V and 5 bases from J, leaving 16 bases between. CDR1 and CDR2 from the germline V gene are SNHLY and FYNNEI. The receptor comes from a female donor with breast cancer. Some clones in this sample may be carry-over from other donors' samples. The J gene is TRBJ2-3, the V gene TRBV2; perhaps TRBD1 as D (6 bases). What was sequenced was breast tumor tissue. This CDR3 reads CASKRGIAKDTQYF. DNA for the CDR3: TGTGCCAGCAAGAGGGGGATAGCAAAAGATACGCAGTATTTT.